Listed below are T cell receptor beta chains from one sample, sequenced in a study of blood T cell repertoires in COVID-19. TCRdb keeps only in-frame clones here, not all; method: immunoSEQ multiplex PCR. This table has some 100,000 clones, about 86% appearing once. Material for sequencing was PBMCs or T cells enriched from blood (not recorded which). The receptors here all came from a woman between 45 and 65 years old who had recovered from COVID-19. CDR3s include the opening cysteine and the closing phenylalanine or tryptophan. The order of the fields is clone size, D gene, J gene, V gene, CDR3 protein, CDR3 DNA. A D gene is named only where the DNA matches it firmly. Not every row has a clone size; where given, it reads once, few, many or a size class.

clone_size: .; d_call: TRBD2; j_call: TRBJ2-3; v_call: TRBV30; cdr3_aa: CAGVSGGATIDTQYF; cdr3_nt: TGTGCCGGAGTTAGCGGGGGGGCCACGATAGATACGCAGTATTTT
clone_size: .; d_call: TRBD1; j_call: TRBJ1-1; v_call: TRBV6-2/TRBV6-3; cdr3_aa: CASSYSRQGGTEAFF; cdr3_nt: TGTGCCAGCAGTTACTCGCGACAGGGGGGCACCGAAGCTTTCTTT
clone_size: .; d_call: .; j_call: TRBJ1-3; v_call: TRBV28; cdr3_aa: CASSFQGTGNTIYF; cdr3_nt: TGTGCCAGCAGTTTTCAGGGAACTGGAAACACCATATATTTT
clone_size: .; d_call: .; j_call: TRBJ2-1; v_call: TRBV3-1/TRBV3-2; cdr3_aa: CASSQDFYWRATTYNEQFF; cdr3_nt: TGTGCCAGCAGCCAAGACTTTTATTGGCGGGCTACCACCTACAATGAGCAGTTCTTC
clone_size: .; d_call: TRBD1; j_call: TRBJ1-1; v_call: TRBV6-5; cdr3_aa: CASSYTGGQPEAFF; cdr3_nt: TGTGCCAGCAGCTACACAGGGGGCCAGCCTGAAGCTTTCTTT
clone_size: .; d_call: .; j_call: TRBJ2-5; v_call: TRBV5-8; cdr3_aa: CASSPWSGGPQETQYF; cdr3_nt: TGTGCCAGCAGCCCCTGGAGTGGGGGCCCCCAAGAGACCCAGTACTTC
clone_size: .; d_call: .; j_call: TRBJ1-4; v_call: TRBV28; cdr3_aa: CASRLQGRVGYNEKLFF; cdr3_nt: TGTGCCAGCAGGTTACAGGGCCGCGTTGGTTATAATGAAAAACTGTTTTTT
clone_size: .; d_call: .; j_call: TRBJ1-4; v_call: TRBV7-9; cdr3_aa: CASSLTATNEKLFF; cdr3_nt: TGTGCCAGCAGCTTAACTGCAACTAATGAAAAACTGTTTTTT
clone_size: .; d_call: .; j_call: TRBJ1-3; v_call: TRBV18; cdr3_aa: CASSPPGRLSPGNTIYF; cdr3_nt: TGTGCCAGCTCACCACCAGGGAGGCTATCACCTGGAAACACCATATATTTT
clone_size: few; d_call: .; j_call: TRBJ2-7; v_call: TRBV5-1; cdr3_aa: CASSLFSGPYEQYF; cdr3_nt: TGCGCCAGCAGCTTATTTAGCGGACCCTACGAGCAGTACTTC
clone_size: .; d_call: TRBD1; j_call: TRBJ2-7; v_call: TRBV9; cdr3_aa: CASSGGGPGTAYEQYF; cdr3_nt: TGTGCCAGCAGCGGAGGAGGTCCCGGGACAGCCTACGAGCAGTACTTC
clone_size: .; d_call: .; j_call: TRBJ2-7; v_call: TRBV7-6; cdr3_aa: CASSGAPEGGYEQYF; cdr3_nt: TGTGCCAGCAGCGGGGCCCCGGAAGGTGGCTACGAGCAGTACTTC
clone_size: .; d_call: TRBD1; j_call: TRBJ1-5; v_call: TRBV12-3/TRBV12-4; cdr3_aa: CASTQGAQPQHF; cdr3_nt: TGTGCCAGCACACAGGGGGCGCAGCCCCAGCATTTT
clone_size: .; d_call: .; j_call: TRBJ2-1; v_call: TRBV5-1; cdr3_aa: CASSFQGDEQFF; cdr3_nt: TGCGCCAGCAGCTTTCAGGGCGATGAGCAGTTCTTC
clone_size: .; d_call: .; j_call: TRBJ1-5; v_call: TRBV28; cdr3_aa: CASSYGLDQPQHF; cdr3_nt: TGTGCCAGCAGTTACGGGTTGGATCAGCCCCAGCATTTT
clone_size: .; d_call: TRBD1; j_call: TRBJ1-1; v_call: TRBV5-1; cdr3_aa: CASRGQAENTEAFF; cdr3_nt: TGCGCCAGCAGGGGACAGGCAGAGAACACTGAAGCTTTCTTT
clone_size: few; d_call: .; j_call: TRBJ1-5; v_call: TRBV6-5; cdr3_aa: CASSQRGGQPQHF; cdr3_nt: TGTGCCAGCAGTCAAAGGGGGGGTCAGCCCCAGCATTTT
clone_size: once; d_call: .; j_call: TRBJ1-5; v_call: TRBV15; cdr3_aa: CATSRDRQGNQPQHF; cdr3_nt: TGTGCCACCAGCAGAGATCGACAGGGCAATCAGCCCCAGCATTTT
clone_size: .; d_call: TRBD2; j_call: TRBJ2-3; v_call: TRBV30; cdr3_aa: CAWSVSPTSGRSIHNTDTQYF; cdr3_nt: TGTGCCTGGAGTGTTTCCCCCACTAGCGGGAGATCAATACACAACACAGATACGCAGTATTTT
clone_size: .; d_call: .; j_call: TRBJ2-7; v_call: TRBV24-1; cdr3_aa: CATSDFNYEQYF; cdr3_nt: TGTGCCACCAGTGATTTTAACTACGAGCAGTACTTC
clone_size: .; d_call: TRBD1; j_call: TRBJ1-3; v_call: TRBV28; cdr3_aa: CASRSGGSGNTIYF; cdr3_nt: TGTGCCAGCAGATCAGGGGGATCTGGAAACACCATATATTTT
clone_size: .; d_call: TRBD2; j_call: TRBJ2-1; v_call: TRBV7-3; cdr3_aa: CASSLAGSYNEQFF; cdr3_nt: TGTGCCAGCAGCCTAGCGGGATCCTACAATGAGCAGTTCTTC
clone_size: once; d_call: .; j_call: TRBJ1-6; v_call: TRBV6-5; cdr3_aa: CASKWGVVDNSPLHF; cdr3_nt: TGTGCCAGCAAATGGGGGGTGGTGGATAATTCACCCCTCCACTTT
clone_size: .; d_call: .; j_call: TRBJ1-3; v_call: TRBV4-1; cdr3_aa: CASSQAWPARIHSGNTIYF; cdr3_nt: TGCGCCAGCAGCCAAGCTTGGCCGGCGAGGATTCACTCTGGAAACACCATATATTTT
clone_size: .; d_call: TRBD2; j_call: TRBJ2-7; v_call: TRBV5-1; cdr3_aa: CASSAWGGESNEQYF; cdr3_nt: TGCGCCAGCAGCGCCTGGGGAGGGGAGTCCAACGAGCAGTACTTC
clone_size: once; d_call: .; j_call: TRBJ2-7; v_call: TRBV10-1; cdr3_aa: CAKLIKDRFTYEQYF; cdr3_nt: TGCGCCAAGCTAATAAAAGACAGATTCACCTACGAGCAGTACTTC